This T cell receptor (beta chain) was documented in a study of human T cells and chemical hapten exposure. About the research overall: Patch testing placed 0.01% DPC on the upper back, with readings at 6 days.

Study results and limitations: Clustering by CDR3 similarity yielded significantly more large clusters from expanded TCRs than controls. A positive correlation with patch test score was shown by PT1 expanded TCR counts. Healthy people's immune response may differ from that of the donors, who had alopecia.

This clonotype was found a few times. As yet, its antigen is unknown. Documented time point: pre-sensitization, week 0. Treatment noted: therapeutic diphenylcyclopropenone sensitization with weekly scalp DPC. The V gene's germline CDR1 is SNHLY and CDR2 FYNNEI. The CDR3 has 14 amino acids. The V end lost 3 bases, the J end lost 6 bases, and 12 bases lay between the germline ends. One entry per CDR3 protein results from TCRdb running MiXCR on the RACE reads. The top ten hold 1.6% of the sample, which has about 110,000 distinct CDR3 sequences, roughly 12% seen once. The TCR comes from a woman in her fifties or sixties with alopecia areata. Some clones in this sample may be carry-over from other donors' samples. V gene TRBV2 combines with J gene TRBJ2-4, with TRBD2 as a possible D gene (5 bases). The sample in question was whole blood, obtained in connection with sensitization to the hapten diphenylcyclopropenone (DPC). The CDR3 DNA reads TGTGCCAGCAGTGATAACGACTACCGAAACATTCAGTACTTC. Translating gives CASSDNDYRNIQYF.